This T cell receptor beta chain was recorded in a study of T cells in Graves' hyperthyroidism and ophthalmopathy. Study in general: Sampling of peripheral blood happened at initial diagnosis, prior to any treatment. Study-level points and caveats: Blood also held most thyroid clonotypes expanded beyond 0.001.

Amplification targeted TCR beta CDR3 regions from RNA transcripts. The study used the HTBI primer set for a first-round RT-PCR of the TCR CDR3. One entry per CDR3 protein results from TCRdb running MiXCR on the multiplex PCR reads. The sample comprises around 690,000 distinct CDR3 sequences, 15% to 20% of which are singletons, and 15% rests with the top ten. An absence of ophthalmopathy progression within 18 months meant stable Graves' hyperthyroidism. There are a few counts of this clonotype. Its antigen is as yet unknown. Between the trimmed V and J ends, which lost 0 bases and 2 bases, there was a span of 12 bases. CDR1 is ENHRY, CDR2 SYGVKD, per germline. This CDR3 comprises 16 residues.

Source material: blood. The chain joins TRBV10-3 to TRBJ2-3; either TRBD1 or TRBD2 may fit D (5 bases each). This TCR derives from a man aged 45 to 65 with Graves' hyperthyroidism. Here the CDR3 DNA reads TGTGCCATCAGTGAGTCGGGGACGGTAAACACAGATACGCAGTATTTT. Protein: CAISESGTVNTDTQYF.